This T cell receptor beta chain was retrieved from a study of CD4 T cells in relation to SARS-CoV-2 and coronaviruses. Study-level background: The negative reference was HIV-1 Nef peptide pool or peptide-free culture.

Profiling relied on immunoSEQ multiplex PCR, and the TCRdb table lists in-frame clones only, not all of them. The data hold 25,000 to 30,000 clones, with more than 60% observed a single time. Comment on this clone: Its cognate antigen is unknown.

Unexposed donor CD4+ T cells date from about 2011-2018, before the COVID-19 pandemic. Isolation of CD4+ T cells took place after nine to ten days in culture. Sequencing was done on a sample of CD4+ T cells from PBMCs, cultured in vitro. The sequence derives from a human donor in good health.

The CDR3: CASSPLGQGYNEQFF. The CDR3, as DNA: TGTGCCAGCTCACCCCTGGGACAGGGTTACAATGAGCAGTTCTTC. V and J are TRBV18 and TRBJ2-1; the match to TRBD1 covers 9 bases. V shed 3 bases and J 4 bases; nucleotides not matched to a gene: 4. CDR1 KGHSH and CDR2 LQKENI come from the germline V gene. The CDR3 is 15 residues long.